These 9 T cell receptor beta chains came from one sample sequenced in a study of T cell repertoires in cytomegalovirus infection. Using its own MiXCR run on the reads, TCRdb lists one record per CDR3 protein. The repertoire holds 400,000 to 600,000 distinct CDR3 sequences, with about 39% as singletons. These receptors lack a known antigen. The sample consisted of cultured PBMCs, taken from culture after CMV antigen stimulation. The receptors stem from a human donor in good health (CMV status not recorded). Some clones in this sample may be carry-over from other donors' samples.

The genes are TRBV6-2 or TRBV6-3 and TRBJ1-5; D gene ambiguous. The CDR3 has 18 residues. V was shortened by 5 bases and J by 1 base, with 21 bases between the two germline ends. CDR1 and CDR2 (germline): MNHEY, SVGEGT. Written as DNA, the CDR3 is TGTGCCAGCAGTCCCTGGATCCCCAGGAGTTCCAGCAATCAGCCCCAGCATTTT. Its translation: CASSPWIPRSSSNQPQHF.

This clonotype appeared many times. An end of the junction does not agree with germline; a read error may underlie this. The chain carries TRBV12-3 or TRBV12-4 and TRBJ1-4; 7 bases match TRBD1. There are 14 residues in the CDR3. CDR3 DNA: TGTGCCAGCAGCTTAGGGGGCTCTAATGAAAAACTGTTTTTT. Translated, it gives CASSLGGSNEKLFF.

This clonotype showed up just a few times. The chain joins TRBV6-5 to TRBJ2-7, with TRBD2 matching 9 bases. The CDR3 spans 15 residues. Trimming at V came to 7 bases and at J to 6 bases, leaving 13 bases not matched to a gene. Germline V gene lookup returns CDR1 MNHEY and CDR2 SVGAGI. The CDR3 region has the DNA TGTGCCAGCAAAAACAGGCTAGCGGGATCTGGCGAGCAGTACTTC. This encodes CASKNRLAGSGEQYF.

The J gene is TRBJ2-7, the V gene TRBV5-6; 7 bases align to TRBD2. Per the germline V gene, CDR1 is SGHDT and CDR2 is YYEEEE. The CDR3 is 16 residues long. Losses at the gene ends were 0 bases for V and 1 base for J; bases not matched to a gene: 7. CDR3 in amino acids: CASSLVGGVQSYEQYF. The CDR3 region has the DNA TGTGCCAGCAGCTTGGTTGGGGGGGTACAGTCCTACGAGCAGTACTTC.

This clonotype was seen a handful of times. The chain carries TRBV6-6 and TRBJ1-4; the D is unclear. This CDR3 has 12 residues. Germline V gives CDR1 MNHNY, CDR2 SVGAGI (reference sequence). The V end lost 4 bases, the J end lost 7 bases, and 7 bases lay between the germline ends. CDR3 DNA sequence: TGTGCCAGCAGTTCCGTTACTGAAAAACTGTTTTTT. Amino acid sequence: CASSSVTEKLFF.

In this sample, this clonotype turned up a few times. Written as DNA, the CDR3 is TGTGCCAGCAGCTTAACCTGGACAGGGGGCTACAATGAGCAGTTCTTC. Translated: CASSLTWTGGYNEQFF. This chain uses TRBV7-8 with TRBJ2-1; TRBD1 matches at 10 bases. The junction had 4 bases not matched to a gene; V was cut back by 2 bases and J by 3 bases. The CDR3 runs 16 residues. Per germline, CDR1 SGHVS and CDR2 FQNEAQ. Using reference TRBV7-8 and TRBJ2-1 for the parts outside the CDR3, the full variable domain is GAGVSQSPRYKVAKRGQDVALRCDPISGHVSLFWYQQALGQGPEFLTYFQNEAQLDKSGLPSDRFFAERPEGSVSTLKIQRTQQEDSAVYLCASSLTWTGGYNEQFFGPGTRLTVL.

DNA for the CDR3: TGTGCCAGCAGCCAAAGCGGGGTATCACCCCTCCACTTT. This encodes CASSQSGVSPLHF. The chain recombines TRBV3-1 with TRBJ1-6; D ambiguous. Germline V gene lookup returns CDR1 LGHDT and CDR2 YNNKEL (reference sequence). This CDR3 has 13 residues. The germline V and J ends were trimmed by 2 bases and 10 bases, with 9 bases remaining between them.

V usage is TRBV4-1 and J usage is TRBJ2-3; D could derive from TRBD1 or TRBD2 (6 bases each). Germline loops: CDR1 MGHRA, CDR2 YSYEKL. V gave up 1 base and J gave up 4 bases, with 12 bases separating them. The CDR3 consists of 15 residues. The DNA for the CDR3 is TGCGCCAGCAGCCAAGTCCGGGGGCGACCAGATACGCAGTATTTT. This encodes CASSQVRGRPDTQYF.

The chain carries TRBV6-8 and TRBJ2-7, with D tentatively TRBD1 or TRBD2 (5 bases each). The CDR3 runs 14 residues. With 6 bases removed from V and 3 bases from J, the gap between germline ends came to 15 bases. Germline lookup yields CDR1 MNHGY and CDR2 SAAAGT. CDR3 in amino acids: CASSAGDAHYEQYF. The CDR3 DNA sequence: TGTGCCAGCAGCGCCGGGGACGCCCACTACGAGCAGTACTTC.